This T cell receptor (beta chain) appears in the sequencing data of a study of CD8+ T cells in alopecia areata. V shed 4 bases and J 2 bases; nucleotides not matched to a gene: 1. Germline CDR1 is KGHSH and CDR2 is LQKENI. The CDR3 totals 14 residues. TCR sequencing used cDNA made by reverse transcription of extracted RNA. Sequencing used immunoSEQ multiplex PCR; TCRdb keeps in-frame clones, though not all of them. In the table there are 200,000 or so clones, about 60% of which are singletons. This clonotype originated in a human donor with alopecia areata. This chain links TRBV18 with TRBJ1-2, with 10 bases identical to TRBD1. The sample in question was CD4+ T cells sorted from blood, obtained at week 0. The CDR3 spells CASSQDRGNYGYTF. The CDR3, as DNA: TGTGCCAGCTCACAGGACAGGGGGAACTATGGCTACACCTTC. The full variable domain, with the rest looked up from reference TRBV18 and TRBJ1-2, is NAGVMQNPRHLVRRRGQEARLRCSPMKGHSHVYWYRQLPEEGLKFMVYLQKENIIDESGMPKERFSAEFPKEGPSILRIQQVVRGDSAAYFCASSQDRGNYGYTFGSGTRLTVV.